The rows below give T cell receptor beta chains drawn from one sample of a study of shared clonotypes between healthy human individuals. This table comes from immunoSEQ multiplex PCR, and its TCRdb copy is limited to in-frame clones, with some not included. The table includes 400,000 to 600,000 clones, 90% to 97% detected once. The source material was naive CD4+ T cells sorted from blood. The receptors derive from a woman aged 25-40 years in good health. Each CDR3 is given with its conserved first and last residue. Each record gives: J gene, clone size, V gene, D gene, CDR3 DNA, CDR3 protein. The D gene is left open where the match is weak. A row's size may be missing; if present it is once, few, many or a size class.

J gene: TRBJ1-5; clone size: NA; V gene: TRBV6-5; D gene: TRBD1; CDR3 DNA: TGTGCCAGCATGCAGGGACAGGGGTTTAATCAGCCCCAGCATTTT; CDR3 protein: CASMQGQGFNQPQHF
J gene: TRBJ2-7; clone size: NA; V gene: TRBV6-4; D gene: TRBD2; CDR3 DNA: TGTGCCAGCAGTCCACATCACCGGGAGGTCGAGCAGTACTTC; CDR3 protein: CASSPHHREVEQYF
J gene: TRBJ2-7; clone size: NA; V gene: TRBV10-2; D gene: TRBD2; CDR3 DNA: TGCGCCAGCACCTCCGGGACTAGCTACTACGAGCAGTACTTC; CDR3 protein: CASTSGTSYYEQYF
J gene: TRBJ2-6; clone size: NA; V gene: TRBV7-8; D gene: NA; CDR3 DNA: TGTGCCAGCAGCGTTGGCAGGGAAAGCTCTGGGGCCAACGTCCTGACTTTC; CDR3 protein: CASSVGRESSGANVLTF
J gene: TRBJ2-1; clone size: NA; V gene: TRBV11-2; D gene: NA; CDR3 DNA: TGTGCCAGCAGCCCAACCACTGGAGGGTCGGATAATGAGCAGTTCTTC; CDR3 protein: CASSPTTGGSDNEQFF
J gene: TRBJ1-1; clone size: NA; V gene: TRBV14; D gene: NA; CDR3 DNA: TGTGCCAGCAGCCAAGAATCTGGGTCGGTACTCCCGGACAATGAAGCTTTCTTT; CDR3 protein: CASSQESGSVLPDNEAFF
J gene: TRBJ2-7; clone size: NA; V gene: TRBV7-8; D gene: NA; CDR3 DNA: TGTGCCAGCAGTACCCGAGTACAAAACGAGCAGTACTTC; CDR3 protein: CASSTRVQNEQYF
J gene: TRBJ2-7; clone size: NA; V gene: TRBV7-6; D gene: TRBD1; CDR3 DNA: TGTGCCAGCAGCTTAGGGACAGGTGCTGCATCCTACGAGCAGTACTTC; CDR3 protein: CASSLGTGAASYEQYF
J gene: TRBJ1-2; clone size: NA; V gene: TRBV9; D gene: NA; CDR3 DNA: TGTGCCAGCAGCGTAACAGTTGGGTATAGCTATGGCTACACCTTC; CDR3 protein: CASSVTVGYSYGYTF
J gene: TRBJ2-3; clone size: NA; V gene: TRBV19; D gene: TRBD2; CDR3 DNA: TGTGCCAGTAGTTCCGGGACTAGCGGGAGGGCCGGTGCAGATACGCAGTATTTT; CDR3 protein: CASSSGTSGRAGADTQYF
J gene: TRBJ1-5; clone size: NA; V gene: TRBV7-2; D gene: NA; CDR3 DNA: TGTGCCAGCAGCCCCGGGCCCCGGGAGCCCCAGCATTTT; CDR3 protein: CASSPGPREPQHF
J gene: TRBJ2-7; clone size: NA; V gene: TRBV11-2; D gene: NA; CDR3 DNA: TGTGCCAGCAGCTTCCTAAACGGGGCCTACGAGCAGTACTTC; CDR3 protein: CASSFLNGAYEQYF
J gene: TRBJ2-1; clone size: NA; V gene: TRBV18; D gene: NA; CDR3 DNA: TGTGCCAGCTCACCACTGCGCAATGAGCAGTTCTTC; CDR3 protein: CASSPLRNEQFF
J gene: TRBJ1-2; clone size: NA; V gene: TRBV7-3; D gene: NA; CDR3 DNA: TGTGCCAGCAGCTTGTCACAGGGTCATGGCTACACCTTC; CDR3 protein: CASSLSQGHGYTF
J gene: TRBJ2-2; clone size: NA; V gene: TRBV12-5; D gene: NA; CDR3 DNA: TGTGCTAGTACAAGGGACACCGGGGAGCTGTTTTTT; CDR3 protein: CASTRDTGELFF
J gene: TRBJ1-1; clone size: NA; V gene: TRBV2; D gene: NA; CDR3 DNA: TGTGCCAGCAGTGGAAAAGGGGGAACTGAAGCTTTCTTT; CDR3 protein: CASSGKGGTEAFF
J gene: TRBJ2-1; clone size: NA; V gene: TRBV19; D gene: TRBD1; CDR3 DNA: TGTGCCAGTAGTACGACCGGGACAGGGGGCGGTGAGCAGTTCTTC; CDR3 protein: CASSTTGTGGGEQFF
J gene: TRBJ2-1; clone size: NA; V gene: TRBV11-2; D gene: NA; CDR3 DNA: TGTGCCAGCAGCTTAGATCTGACACGGCAGTTCTTC; CDR3 protein: CASSLDLTRQFF
J gene: TRBJ2-4; clone size: NA; V gene: TRBV23-1; D gene: NA; CDR3 DNA: TGCGCCAGCAGTCAATCCGCAGGGATACTAGCCAAAAACATTCAGTACTTC; CDR3 protein: CASSQSAGILAKNIQYF
J gene: TRBJ2-7; clone size: NA; V gene: TRBV15; D gene: TRBD1; CDR3 DNA: TGTGCCACCAGCAGAGAACCGGGACAGGCAACCTACGAGCAGTACTTC; CDR3 protein: CATSREPGQATYEQYF
J gene: TRBJ2-1; clone size: NA; V gene: TRBV19; D gene: TRBD2; CDR3 DNA: TGTGCCAGTAAATCCAGCGGGAGCTTGGATGAGCAGTTCTTC; CDR3 protein: CASKSSGSLDEQFF
J gene: TRBJ2-5; clone size: NA; V gene: TRBV19; D gene: NA; CDR3 DNA: TGTGCCAGTAGCGGACAGCGTCAAGAGACCCAGTACTTC; CDR3 protein: CASSGQRQETQYF
J gene: TRBJ2-1; clone size: NA; V gene: TRBV5-1; D gene: TRBD2; CDR3 DNA: TGCGCCAGCAGCTTGGTAGCGGGATTTGACAATGAGCAGTTCTTC; CDR3 protein: CASSLVAGFDNEQFF
J gene: TRBJ1-2; clone size: once; V gene: TRBV11-2; D gene: NA; CDR3 DNA: TGTGCCAGCAGCTTAGATAACGGGGGCCTACCCCGATCTATTTATGGCTACACCTTC; CDR3 protein: CASSLDNGGLPRSIYGYTF
J gene: TRBJ2-7; clone size: NA; V gene: TRBV5-1; D gene: NA; CDR3 DNA: TGCGCCAGCAGCCAGGACGCTTCCTACGAGCAGTACTTC; CDR3 protein: CASSQDASYEQYF
J gene: TRBJ1-2; clone size: NA; V gene: TRBV4-1; D gene: NA; CDR3 DNA: TGCGCCAGCAGCCTCGGGCTCCCGCTTCAGGCGCCTAACTATGGCTACACCTTC; CDR3 protein: CASSLGLPLQAPNYGYTF
J gene: TRBJ2-6; clone size: NA; V gene: TRBV5-1; D gene: NA; CDR3 DNA: TGCGCCAGCAGCTTGGAGCCGGGCTCTGGGGCCAACGTCCTGACTTTC; CDR3 protein: CASSLEPGSGANVLTF
J gene: TRBJ2-7; clone size: NA; V gene: TRBV28; D gene: TRBD1; CDR3 DNA: TGTGCCAGCAGCAGCGGGACAGGGGGTTTGCTGGACGAGCAGTACTTC; CDR3 protein: CASSSGTGGLLDEQYF
J gene: TRBJ2-1; clone size: NA; V gene: TRBV28; D gene: TRBD2; CDR3 DNA: TGTGCCAGCAGTGCCCCCCCCGGTCGACTAGCGGGAGGGGGATGGATGGATGAGCAGTTCTTC; CDR3 protein: CASSAPPGRLAGGGWMDEQFF
J gene: TRBJ2-2; clone size: NA; V gene: TRBV11-2; D gene: NA; CDR3 DNA: TGTGCCAGCAGCTTGGGCCGGGCGGCCGGGGAGCTGTTTTTT; CDR3 protein: CASSLGRAAGELFF
J gene: TRBJ2-3; clone size: NA; V gene: TRBV11-2; D gene: NA; CDR3 DNA: TGTGCCAGCAGCGGGTGGACTATGAGCACAGATACGCAGTATTTT; CDR3 protein: CASSGWTMSTDTQYF
J gene: TRBJ1-5; clone size: NA; V gene: TRBV10-1; D gene: NA; CDR3 DNA: TGCGCCAGTACCGACGTCGACGAAAGGGGGACTAGCAATCAGCCCCAGCATTTT; CDR3 protein: CASTDVDERGTSNQPQHF